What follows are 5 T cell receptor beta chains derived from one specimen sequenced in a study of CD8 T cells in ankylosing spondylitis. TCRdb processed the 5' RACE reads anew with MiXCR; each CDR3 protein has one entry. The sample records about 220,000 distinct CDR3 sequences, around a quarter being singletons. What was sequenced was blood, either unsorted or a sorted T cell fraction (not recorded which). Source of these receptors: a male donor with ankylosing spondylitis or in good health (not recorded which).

The DNA for the CDR3 is TGTGCCAGCAGCTTTGGGGGACAGGCTCTCTATGGCTACACCTTC. Translating it yields CASSFGGQALYGYTF. This sequence joins TRBV5-6 and TRBJ1-2, with TRBD1 matching over 8 bases. Germline lookup yields CDR1 SGHDT and CDR2 YYEEEE. V was pared by 2 bases and J by 4 bases, with 7 bases of the junction left unmatched. The CDR3 length is 15 residues.

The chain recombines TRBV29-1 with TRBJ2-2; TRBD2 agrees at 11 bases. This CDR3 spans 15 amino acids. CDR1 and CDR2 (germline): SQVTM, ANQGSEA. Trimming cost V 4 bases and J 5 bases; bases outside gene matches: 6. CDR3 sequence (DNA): TGCAGCGTTGGGGGACTAGCGGATACTACCGGGGAGCTGTTTTTT. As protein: CSVGGLADTTGELFF.

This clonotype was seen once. This CDR3 reads CASSSTGAGDTEAFF. CDR3 nucleotide sequence: TGTGCCAGCAGCTCGACAGGGGCCGGCGACACTGAAGCTTTCTTT. The chain couples TRBV7-3 to TRBJ1-1, with TRBD1 matching over 8 bases. V was clipped by 4 bases and J by 3 bases; unmatched bases: 7. The CDR3 length is 15 residues. Germline CDR1 SGHTA, CDR2 FQGTGA.

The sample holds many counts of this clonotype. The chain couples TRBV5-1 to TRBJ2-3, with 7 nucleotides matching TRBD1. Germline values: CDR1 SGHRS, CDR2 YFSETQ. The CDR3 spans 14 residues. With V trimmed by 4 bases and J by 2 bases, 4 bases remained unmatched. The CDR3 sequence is CASSGDSPTDTQYF. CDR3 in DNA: TGCGCCAGCAGCGGGGACAGCCCCACAGATACGCAGTATTTT.

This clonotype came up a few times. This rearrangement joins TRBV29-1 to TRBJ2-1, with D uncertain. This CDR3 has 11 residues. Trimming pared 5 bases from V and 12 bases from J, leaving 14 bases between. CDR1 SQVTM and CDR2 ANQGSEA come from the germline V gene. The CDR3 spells CSVQQPGAQFF. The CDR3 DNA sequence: TGCAGCGTTCAACAGCCGGGTGCGCAGTTCTTC.